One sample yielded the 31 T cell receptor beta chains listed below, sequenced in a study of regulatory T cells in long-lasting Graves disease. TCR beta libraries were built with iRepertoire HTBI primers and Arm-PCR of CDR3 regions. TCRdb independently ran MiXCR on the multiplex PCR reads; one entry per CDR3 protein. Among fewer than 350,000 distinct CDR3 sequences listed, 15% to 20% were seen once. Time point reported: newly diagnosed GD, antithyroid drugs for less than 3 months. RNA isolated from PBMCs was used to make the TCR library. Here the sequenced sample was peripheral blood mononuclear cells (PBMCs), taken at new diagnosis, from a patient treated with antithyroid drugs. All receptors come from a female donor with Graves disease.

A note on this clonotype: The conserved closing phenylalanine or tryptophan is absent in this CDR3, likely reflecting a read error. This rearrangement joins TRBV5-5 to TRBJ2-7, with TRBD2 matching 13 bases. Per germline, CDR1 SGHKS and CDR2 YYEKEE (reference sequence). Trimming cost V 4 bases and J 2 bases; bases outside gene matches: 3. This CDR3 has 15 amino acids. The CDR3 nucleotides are TGTGCCAGCAGCCGTGGGACTAGCGGGGCCTACGAGCAGTACCTC. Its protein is CASSRGTSGAYEQYL.

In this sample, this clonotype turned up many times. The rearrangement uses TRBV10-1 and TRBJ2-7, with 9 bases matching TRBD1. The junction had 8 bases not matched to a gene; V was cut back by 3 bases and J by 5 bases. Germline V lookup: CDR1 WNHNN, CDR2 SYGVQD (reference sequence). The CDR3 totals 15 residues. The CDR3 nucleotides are TGCGCCAGCAGTGAAACAACCGGGACAGGGAACGAGCAGTACTTC. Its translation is CASSETTGTGNEQYF.

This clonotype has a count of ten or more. The CDR3 DNA reads TGTGCCAGCAGCCGACAGGGGCTTATGGGCTACACCTTC. It encodes CASSRQGLMGYTF. This chain uses TRBV12-3 or TRBV12-4 with TRBJ1-2; 8 bases match TRBD1. With 6 bases clipped from V and 8 bases from J, the junction kept 8 bases outside the gene matches. The CDR3 is 13 residues long.

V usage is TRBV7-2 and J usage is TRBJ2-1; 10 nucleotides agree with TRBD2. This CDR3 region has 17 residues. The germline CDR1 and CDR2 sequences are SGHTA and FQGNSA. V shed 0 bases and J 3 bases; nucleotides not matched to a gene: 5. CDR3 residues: CASSLAAPSGSYNEQFF. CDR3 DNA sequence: TGTGCCAGCAGCTTAGCGGCGCCTAGCGGGAGCTACAATGAGCAGTTCTTC. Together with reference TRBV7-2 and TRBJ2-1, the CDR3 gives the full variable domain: GAGVSQSPSNKVTEKGKDVELRCDPISGHTALYWYRQSLGQGLEFLIYFQGNSAPDKSGLPSDRFSAERTGGSVSTLTIQRTQQEDSAVYLCASSLAAPSGSYNEQFFGPGTRLTVL.

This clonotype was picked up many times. The CDR3 sequence: CASSWQRGMGETQYF. The CDR3 DNA sequence: TGCGCCAGCAGCTGGCAGAGGGGGATGGGCGAGACCCAGTACTTC. The chain recombines TRBV5-1 with TRBJ2-1; a weak D match, TRBD1 (6 bases). TRBJ2-5 matches the DNA end more closely, so the J call is doubtful. Germline V lookup: CDR1 SGHRS, CDR2 YFSETQ. This CDR3 spans 15 amino acids.

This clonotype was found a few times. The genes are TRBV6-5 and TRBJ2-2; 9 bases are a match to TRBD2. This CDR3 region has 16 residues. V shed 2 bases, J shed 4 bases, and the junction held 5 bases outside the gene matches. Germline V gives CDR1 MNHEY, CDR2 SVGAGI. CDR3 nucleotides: TGTGCCAGCAGTTACGCGGGACTAGCTAGCACCGGGGAGCTGTTTTTT. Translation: CASSYAGLASTGELFF.

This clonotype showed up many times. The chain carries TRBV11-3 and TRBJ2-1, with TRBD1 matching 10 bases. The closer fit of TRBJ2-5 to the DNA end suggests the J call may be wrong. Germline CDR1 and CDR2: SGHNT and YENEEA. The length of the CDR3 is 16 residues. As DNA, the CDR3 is TGTGCCAGCAGCCCCCGACAGGGGGCCCGGCAAGAGACCCAGTACTTC. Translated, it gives CASSPRQGARQETQYF.

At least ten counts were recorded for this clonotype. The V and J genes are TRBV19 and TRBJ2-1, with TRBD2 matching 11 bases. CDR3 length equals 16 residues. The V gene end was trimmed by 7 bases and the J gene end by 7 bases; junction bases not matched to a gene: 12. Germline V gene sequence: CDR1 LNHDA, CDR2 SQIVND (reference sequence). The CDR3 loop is CASKPRIGTSGNEQFF. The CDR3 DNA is TGTGCCAGTAAACCAAGGATCGGGACTAGCGGAAATGAGCAGTTCTTC.

The chain's CDR3 is CATSRGGRAVPSYEQYF. The CDR3 bases are TGTGCCACCAGCAGGGGGGGGAGGGCGGTGCCCTCCTACGAGCAGTACTTC. This rearrangement joins TRBV15 to TRBJ2-7; 7 bases line up with TRBD2. V was clipped by 3 bases and J by 0 bases; unmatched bases: 11. Germline CDR1 reads LNHNV; CDR2 reads YYDKDF (reference sequence). This CDR3 contains 17 residues.

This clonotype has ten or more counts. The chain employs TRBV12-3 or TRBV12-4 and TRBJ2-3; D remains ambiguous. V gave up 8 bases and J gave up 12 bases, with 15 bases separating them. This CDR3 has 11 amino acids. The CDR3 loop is CASGARYGQYF. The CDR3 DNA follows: TGTGCCAGCGGAGCGAGATACGGACAGTATTTT.

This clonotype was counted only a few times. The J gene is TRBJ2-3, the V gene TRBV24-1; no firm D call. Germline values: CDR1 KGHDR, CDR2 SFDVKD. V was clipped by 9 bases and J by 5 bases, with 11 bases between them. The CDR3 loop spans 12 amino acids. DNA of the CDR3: TGTGCCACCGATAGGCCGGGAGATACGCAGTATTTT. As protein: CATDRPGDTQYF.

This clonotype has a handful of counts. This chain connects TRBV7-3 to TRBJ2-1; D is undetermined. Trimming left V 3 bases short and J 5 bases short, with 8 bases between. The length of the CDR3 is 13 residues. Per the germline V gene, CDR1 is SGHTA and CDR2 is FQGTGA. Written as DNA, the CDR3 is TGTGCCAGCAGCTTGAACACAAACAATGAGCAGTTCTTC. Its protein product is CASSLNTNNEQFF.

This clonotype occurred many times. CDR3 DNA: TGTGCCAGTAGTATAGGCGTTGGGGTAGATACGCAGTATTTT. Encoded protein: CASSIGVGVDTQYF. The chain links TRBV19 to TRBJ2-3; D is unresolved. The length of the CDR3 is 14 residues. Between the trimmed V and J ends, which lost 1 base and 5 bases, there was a span of 10 bases. CDR1 and CDR2 (germline): LNHDA, SQIVND (reference sequence).

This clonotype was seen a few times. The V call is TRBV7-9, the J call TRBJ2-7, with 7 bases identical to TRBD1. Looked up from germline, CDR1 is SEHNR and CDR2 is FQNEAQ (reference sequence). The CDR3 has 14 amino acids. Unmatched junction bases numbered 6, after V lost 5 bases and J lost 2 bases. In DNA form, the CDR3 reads TGTGCCAGCAGCGAGAGACAGGGAACCTACGAGCAGTACTTC. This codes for CASSERQGTYEQYF. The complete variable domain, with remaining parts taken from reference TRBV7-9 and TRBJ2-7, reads DTGVSQNPRHKITKRGQNVTFRCDPISEHNRLYWYRQTLGQGPEFLTYFQNEAQLEKSRLLSDRFSAERPKGSFSTLEIQRTEQGDSAMYLCASSERQGTYEQYFGPGTRLTVT.

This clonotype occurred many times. The CDR3 region is CASKREGTYEQYF. CDR3 DNA sequence: TGTGCCAGCAAGCGGGAGGGCACCTACGAGCAGTACTTC. The J gene is TRBJ2-7, the V gene TRBV2; 10 nucleotides line up with TRBD2. Germline lookup yields CDR1 SNHLY and CDR2 FYNNEI. This CDR3 spans 13 amino acids. The V and J ends lost 7 bases and 2 bases, in that order; junction bases with no gene match: 2.

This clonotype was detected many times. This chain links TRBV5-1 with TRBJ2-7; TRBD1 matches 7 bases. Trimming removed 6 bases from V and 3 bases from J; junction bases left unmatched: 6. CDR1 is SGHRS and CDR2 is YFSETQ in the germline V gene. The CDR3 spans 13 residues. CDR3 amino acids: CASNQDRNYEQYF. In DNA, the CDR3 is TGCGCCAGCAACCAGGACAGGAACTACGAGCAGTACTTC.

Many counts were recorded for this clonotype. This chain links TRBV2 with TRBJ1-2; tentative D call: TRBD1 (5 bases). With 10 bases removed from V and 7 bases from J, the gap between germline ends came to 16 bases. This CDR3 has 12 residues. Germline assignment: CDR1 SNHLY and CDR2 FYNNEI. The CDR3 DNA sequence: TGTGCCAACGGTGGGGGGTTTGCTGGCTACACCTTC. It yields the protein CANGGGFAGYTF.

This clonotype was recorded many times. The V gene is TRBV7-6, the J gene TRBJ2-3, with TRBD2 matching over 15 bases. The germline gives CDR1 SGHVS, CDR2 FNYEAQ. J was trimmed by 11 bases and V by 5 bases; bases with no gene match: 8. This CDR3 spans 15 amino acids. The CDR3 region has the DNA TGTGCCAGCAGCGTCGACCCGGGACTAGCGGGGGGGCAGTATTTT. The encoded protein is CASSVDPGLAGGQYF. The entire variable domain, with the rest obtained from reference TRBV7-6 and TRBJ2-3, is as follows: GAGVSQSPRYKVTKRGQDVALRCDPISGHVSLYWYRQALGQGPEFLTYFNYEAQQDKSGLPNDRFSAERPEGSISTLTIQRTEQRDSAMYRCASSVDPGLAGGQYFGPGTRLTVL.

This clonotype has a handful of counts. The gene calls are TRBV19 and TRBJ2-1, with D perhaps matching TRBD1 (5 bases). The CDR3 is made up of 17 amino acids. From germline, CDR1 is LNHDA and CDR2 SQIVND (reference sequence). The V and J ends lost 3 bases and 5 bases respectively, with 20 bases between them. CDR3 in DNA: TGTGCCAGTAGTATCCCCTCTAGGGGCGGTACAGACAATGAGCAGTTCTTC. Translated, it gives CASSIPSRGGTDNEQFF.

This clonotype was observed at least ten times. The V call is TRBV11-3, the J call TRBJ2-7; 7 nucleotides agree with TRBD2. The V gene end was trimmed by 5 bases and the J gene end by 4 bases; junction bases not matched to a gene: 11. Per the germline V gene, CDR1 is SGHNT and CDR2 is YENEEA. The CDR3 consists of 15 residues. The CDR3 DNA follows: TGTGCCAGCAGCCCGCTCCGGGGGGTCGGATACGAGCAGTACTTC. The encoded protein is CASSPLRGVGYEQYF. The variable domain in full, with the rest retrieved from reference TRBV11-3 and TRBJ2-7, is EAGVVQSPRYKIIEKKQPVAFWCNPISGHNTLYWYLQNLGQGPELLIRYENEEAVDDSQLPKDRFSAERLKGVDSTLKIQPAELGDSAVYLCASSPLRGVGYEQYFGPGTRLTVT.

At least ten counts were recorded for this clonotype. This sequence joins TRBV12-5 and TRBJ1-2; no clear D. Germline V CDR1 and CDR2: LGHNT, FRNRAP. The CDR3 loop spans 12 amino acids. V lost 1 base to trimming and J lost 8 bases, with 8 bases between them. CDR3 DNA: TGTGCTAGTGGTTTGGATCTATTCGGCTACACCTTC. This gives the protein CASGLDLFGYTF. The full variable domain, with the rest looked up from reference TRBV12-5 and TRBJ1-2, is DARVTQTPRHKVTEMGQEVTMRCQPILGHNTVFWYRQTMMQGLELLAYFRNRAPLDDSGMPKDRFSAEMPDATLATLKIQPSEPRDSAVYFCASGLDLFGYTFGSGTRLTVV.

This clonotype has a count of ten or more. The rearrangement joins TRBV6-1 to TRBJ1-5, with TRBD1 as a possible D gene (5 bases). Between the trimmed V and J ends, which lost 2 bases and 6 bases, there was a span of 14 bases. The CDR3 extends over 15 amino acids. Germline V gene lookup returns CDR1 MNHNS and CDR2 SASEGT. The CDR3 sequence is CASSEQGGVGQPQHF. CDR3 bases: TGTGCCAGCAGTGAACAGGGTGGTGTAGGTCAGCCCCAGCATTTT.

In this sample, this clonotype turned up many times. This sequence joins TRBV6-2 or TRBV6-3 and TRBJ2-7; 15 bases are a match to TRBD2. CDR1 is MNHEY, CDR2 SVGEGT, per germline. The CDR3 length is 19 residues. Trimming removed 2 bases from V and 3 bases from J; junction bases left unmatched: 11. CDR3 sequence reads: CASSYLGVGTSGRRYEQYF. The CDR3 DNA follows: TGTGCCAGCAGTTACCTAGGGGTAGGGACTAGCGGGAGGCGCTACGAGCAGTACTTC.

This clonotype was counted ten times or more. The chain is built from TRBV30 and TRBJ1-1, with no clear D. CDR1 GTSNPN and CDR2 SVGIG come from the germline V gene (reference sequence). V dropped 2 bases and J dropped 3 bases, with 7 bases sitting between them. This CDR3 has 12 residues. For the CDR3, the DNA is TGTGCCTGGAGTCCGTCGGACACTGAAGCTTTCTTT. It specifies CAWSPSDTEAFF.

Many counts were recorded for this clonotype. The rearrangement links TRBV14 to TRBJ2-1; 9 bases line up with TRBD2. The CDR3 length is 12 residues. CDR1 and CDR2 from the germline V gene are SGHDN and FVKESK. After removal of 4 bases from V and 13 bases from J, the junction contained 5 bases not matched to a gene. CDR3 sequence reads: CASSPGLADQFF. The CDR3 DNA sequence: TGTGCCAGCAGCCCGGGACTAGCTGACCAGTTCTTC.

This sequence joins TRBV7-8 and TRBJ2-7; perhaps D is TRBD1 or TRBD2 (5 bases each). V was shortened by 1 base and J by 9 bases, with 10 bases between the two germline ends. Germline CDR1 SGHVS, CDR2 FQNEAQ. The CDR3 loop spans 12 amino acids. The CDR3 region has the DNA TGTGCCAGCAGCTTAGGCGAGGGGCGGCAGTACTTC. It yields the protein CASSLGEGRQYF.

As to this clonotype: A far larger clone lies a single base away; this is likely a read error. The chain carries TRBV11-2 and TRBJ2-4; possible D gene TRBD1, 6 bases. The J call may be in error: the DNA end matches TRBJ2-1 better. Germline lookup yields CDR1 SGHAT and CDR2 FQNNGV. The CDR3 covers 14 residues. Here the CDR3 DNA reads TGTGCCGGCAGCTTATATCGGACAGCCAATGAGCAGTTCTTC. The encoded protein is CAGSLYRTANEQFF.

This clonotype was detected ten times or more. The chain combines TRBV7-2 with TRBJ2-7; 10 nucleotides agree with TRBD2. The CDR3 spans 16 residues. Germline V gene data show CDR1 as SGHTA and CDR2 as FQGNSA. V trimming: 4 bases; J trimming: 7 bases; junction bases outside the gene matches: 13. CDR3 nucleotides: TGTGCCAGCAGCTCCCGCCTACGGCCTAGCGGGAGTGAGCAGTACTTC. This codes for CASSSRLRPSGSEQYF.

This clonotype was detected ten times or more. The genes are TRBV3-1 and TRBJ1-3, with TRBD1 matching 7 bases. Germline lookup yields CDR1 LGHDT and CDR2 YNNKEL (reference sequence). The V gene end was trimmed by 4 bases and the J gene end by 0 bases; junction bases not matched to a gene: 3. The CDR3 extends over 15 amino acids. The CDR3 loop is CASSRGQSSGNTIYF. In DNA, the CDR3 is TGTGCCAGCAGCCGGGGACAGAGCTCTGGAAACACCATATATTTT. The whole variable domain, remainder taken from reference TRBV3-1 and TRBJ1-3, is DTAVSQTPKYLVTQMGNDKSIKCEQNLGHDTMYWYKQDSKKFLKIMFSYNNKELIINETVPNRFSPKSPDKAHLNLHINSLELGDSAVYFCASSRGQSSGNTIYFGEGSWLTVV.

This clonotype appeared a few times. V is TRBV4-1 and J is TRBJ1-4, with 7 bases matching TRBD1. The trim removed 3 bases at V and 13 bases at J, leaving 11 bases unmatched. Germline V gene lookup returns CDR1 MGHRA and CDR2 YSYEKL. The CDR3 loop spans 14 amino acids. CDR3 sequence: CASSQVVGTDGLFF. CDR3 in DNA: TGCGCCAGCAGCCAGGTTGTTGGGACAGACGGACTGTTTTTT.

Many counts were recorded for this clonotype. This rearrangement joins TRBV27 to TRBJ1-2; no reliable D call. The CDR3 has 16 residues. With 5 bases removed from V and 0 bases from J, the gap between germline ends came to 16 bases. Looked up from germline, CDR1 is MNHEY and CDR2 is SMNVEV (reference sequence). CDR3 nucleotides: TGTGCCAGCAGTAGGAGGCTTCTAAACACTAACTATGGCTACACCTTC. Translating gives CASSRRLLNTNYGYTF.